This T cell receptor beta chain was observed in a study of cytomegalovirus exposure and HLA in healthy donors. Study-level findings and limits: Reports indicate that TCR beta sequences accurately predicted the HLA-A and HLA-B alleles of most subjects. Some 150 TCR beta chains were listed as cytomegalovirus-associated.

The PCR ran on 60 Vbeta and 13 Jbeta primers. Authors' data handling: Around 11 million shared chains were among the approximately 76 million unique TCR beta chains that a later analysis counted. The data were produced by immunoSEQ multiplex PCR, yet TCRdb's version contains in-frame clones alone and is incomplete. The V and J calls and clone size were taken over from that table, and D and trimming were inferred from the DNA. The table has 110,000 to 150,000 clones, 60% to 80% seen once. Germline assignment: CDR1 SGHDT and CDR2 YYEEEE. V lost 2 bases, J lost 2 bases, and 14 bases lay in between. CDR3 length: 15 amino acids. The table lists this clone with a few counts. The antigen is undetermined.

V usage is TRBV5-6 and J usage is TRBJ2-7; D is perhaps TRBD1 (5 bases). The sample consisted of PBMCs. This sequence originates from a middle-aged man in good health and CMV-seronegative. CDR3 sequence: CASSLNGQGTYEQYF. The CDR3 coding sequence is TGTGCCAGCAGCTTAAATGGTCAGGGAACCTACGAGCAGTACTTC.